The 11 T cell receptor beta chains below all came from one sample that was sequenced in a study of shared clonotypes between healthy human individuals. TCRdb keeps only in-frame clones here, not all; method: immunoSEQ multiplex PCR. The sample has nearly 1 million clones, more than 75% seen once. Sequencing was carried out using memory CD4+ T cells sorted from blood. The subset here: CD45RA-negative fraction. The receptors stem from a man aged 18 to 30 in good health.

This sequence joins TRBV28 and TRBJ1-2; TRBD1 matches 8 bases. CDR3 length equals 15 residues. V shed 5 bases and J 7 bases; nucleotides not matched to a gene: 12. Looked up from germline, CDR1 is MDHEN and CDR2 is SYDVKM. Written as DNA, the CDR3 is TGTGCCAGCAGTGGGGAACAGGGGGAATATCGTGGCTACACCTTC. Translating gives CASSGEQGEYRGYTF.

Worth noting for this clone: Other DNA sequences in the sample encode the same CDR3. The rearrangement joins TRBV19 to TRBJ2-2; 7 bases map to TRBD1. The CDR3 totals 13 residues. CDR1 LNHDA and CDR2 SQIVND come from the germline V gene (reference sequence). V lost 6 bases to trimming and J lost 4 bases; unmatched junction nucleotides: 2. The CDR3: CASSPGGTGELFF. The CDR3 DNA reads TGTGCCAGTAGCCCAGGGGGCACCGGGGAGCTGTTTTTT.

V and J are TRBV11-2 and TRBJ2-7; tentatively, D is TRBD2 (5 bases). CDR1 is SGHAT and CDR2 is FQNNGV in the germline V gene. Deletions cut 6 bases from V and 3 bases from J, with 9 bases between. There are 12 residues in the CDR3. The DNA of the CDR3 is TGTGCCAGCAGGAGAGAGGGCTACGAGCAGTACTTC. This sequence encodes CASRREGYEQYF.

Concerning this clone itself: A read error may be the cause here, since a much bigger clone is one base away. This chain uses TRBV7-8 with TRBJ1-5; unclear D gene. With 0 bases removed from V and 5 bases from J, the gap between germline ends came to 5 bases. The CDR3 loop spans 13 amino acids. The V gene's germline CDR1 is SGHVS and CDR2 FQNEAQ. The CDR3 bases are TGTGCCAGCAGCTTAGCGGGTTATCAGCCCCAGCATTTT. This sequence encodes CASSLAGYQPQHF.

V usage is TRBV11-1 and J usage is TRBJ1-1; 8 bases fit TRBD1. CDR1 SGHAT and CDR2 FQDESV come from the germline V gene (reference sequence). V was pared by 4 bases and J by 6 bases, with 4 bases of the junction left unmatched. CDR3 length: 13 amino acids. For the CDR3, the DNA is TGTGCCAGCAGCTGGACAGGGACCCCTGAAGCTTTCTTT. Translation: CASSWTGTPEAFF.

The chain uses TRBV10-1 and TRBJ2-3; TRBD2 agrees at 9 bases. The germline V gene has CDR1 WNHNN and CDR2 SYGVQD (reference sequence). This CDR3 comprises 15 residues. The V and J ends lost 3 bases and 4 bases, in that order; junction bases with no gene match: 5. The CDR3 bases are TGCGCCAGCAGTGAACAGGCGGGAGGGCCAGATACGCAGTATTTT. Encoded protein: CASSEQAGGPDTQYF.

The sample holds one count of this clone. At one of its ends the junction is not consistent with the germline gene, which may arise from a read error. The chain employs TRBV10-1 and TRBJ1-2; D remains unclear. Germline V gives CDR1 WNHNN, CDR2 SYGVQD (reference sequence). CDR3 length equals 12 residues. As DNA, the CDR3 is TGCGCCAGCAGTGAGCCGGGAAGGCAGGCCCACTTC. It codes for CASSEPGRQAHF.

The chain carries TRBV18 and TRBJ1-5; TRBD1 matches at 7 bases. Trimming cost V 1 base and J 8 bases; bases outside gene matches: 5. The CDR3 contains 14 residues. CDR1 is KGHSH, CDR2 LQKENI, per germline. The CDR3, as DNA: TGTGCCAGCTCACCACAGACAGGGAAAGAGCCCCAGCATTTT. Encoded protein: CASSPQTGKEPQHF.

Details on this clone: Other nucleotide sequences from this sample produce the same CDR3. The chain has TRBV7-2 and TRBJ2-7; D unclear. In germline, CDR1 is SGHTA, CDR2 FQGNSA. This CDR3 has 11 amino acids. The V end was cut by 5 bases, the J end by 7 bases, with 9 bases between. Here the CDR3 DNA reads TGTGCCAGCAGCCCCCGTACGGAGCAGTACTTC. It yields the protein CASSPRTEQYF.

The chain employs TRBV27 and TRBJ1-5; 7 bases agree with TRBD1. Germline V gives CDR1 MNHEY, CDR2 SMNVEV (reference sequence). The V and J ends lost 5 bases and 0 bases, in that order; junction bases with no gene match: 10. The CDR3 contains 17 residues. The CDR3 coding sequence is TGTGCCAGCAGTCCCAGACAGGGAGAAAATAGCAATCAGCCCCAGCATTTT. Protein product: CASSPRQGENSNQPQHF.

This chain joins TRBV7-2 and TRBJ2-7; unclear D gene. The CDR3 consists of 15 residues. From germline, CDR1 is SGHTA and CDR2 FQGNSA. V lost 6 bases to trimming and J lost 0 bases, with 15 bases between them. CDR3 sequence reads: CASSPGRSSSYEQYF. For the CDR3, the DNA is TGTGCCAGCAGTCCCGGGCGGTCCAGCTCCTACGAGCAGTACTTC. The variable domain in full, with the rest retrieved from reference TRBV7-2 and TRBJ2-7, is GAGVSQSPSNKVTEKGKDVELRCDPISGHTALYWYRQSLGQGLEFLIYFQGNSAPDKSGLPSDRFSAERTGGSVSTLTIQRTQQEDSAVYLCASSPGRSSSYEQYFGPGTRLTVT.